The 27 T cell receptor beta chains in this list originate from one sample, sequenced in a study of blood T cell repertoires in COVID-19. The protocol was immunoSEQ multiplex PCR, while the TCRdb copy is restricted to in-frame clones and leaves out a portion. The repertoire holds 150,000 to 200,000 clones, with about four fifths as singletons. Sequencing was done on a sample of peripheral blood. These receptors all stem from a human donor with acute or convalescent COVID-19. The donor label of this sample is uncertain.

This clone was found a few times. The V call is TRBV5-1, the J call TRBJ1-4, with 10 nucleotides matching TRBD1. The CDR3 covers 20 residues. The V gene's germline CDR1 is SGHRS and CDR2 YFSETQ. Trimming at V came to 0 bases and at J to 2 bases, leaving 13 bases not matched to a gene. In nucleotides, the CDR3 is TGCGCCAGCAGCTTGGCCCCTGGGGGACAGGGGTGGGCGACTAATGAAAAACTGTTTTTT. This codes for CASSLAPGGQGWATNEKLFF. The whole variable domain, filled in from reference TRBV5-1 and TRBJ1-4, reads KAGVTQTPRYLIKTRGQQVTLSCSPISGHRSVSWYQQTPGQGLQFLFEYFSETQRNKGNFPGRFSGRQFSNSRSEMNVSTLELGDSALYLCASSLAPGGQGWATNEKLFFGSGTQLSVL.

Comment on this clone: This specimen includes other DNA sequences encoding the same CDR3. This sequence joins TRBV5-1 and TRBJ1-3; D is uncertain. Looked up from germline, CDR1 is SGHRS and CDR2 is YFSETQ. V was clipped by 5 bases and J by 4 bases, with 16 bases between them. The CDR3 has 15 amino acids. The CDR3 DNA reads TGCGCCAGCAGTCTCGAGGGAGGTGGAGGAAACACCATATATTTT. It translates to CASSLEGGGGNTIYF.

The sample holds one count of this clone. The gene calls are TRBV18 and TRBJ2-1; TRBD2 matches 10 bases. From germline, CDR1 is KGHSH and CDR2 LQKENI. Trimming removed 4 bases from V and 1 base from J; junction bases left unmatched: 1. The CDR3 has 15 amino acids. CDR3 amino acids: CASSLAGGSYNEQFF. Here the CDR3 DNA reads TGTGCCAGCTCACTAGCGGGAGGATCCTACAATGAGCAGTTCTTC.

The V gene is TRBV10-1, the J gene TRBJ2-2; D gene ambiguous. Germline V CDR1 and CDR2: WNHNN, SYGVQD (reference sequence). Trimming stripped 0 bases from V and 11 bases from J, with 13 bases between. This CDR3 is built from 14 residues. CDR3: CASSESNGRSELFF. The CDR3 nucleotides are TGCGCCAGCAGTGAGTCGAACGGTCGGTCAGAGCTGTTTTTT.

This clone came up once. V and J are TRBV5-1 and TRBJ2-2; TRBD1 agrees at 7 bases. The CDR3 is 16 residues long. Germline-derived CDR1 and CDR2 are SGHRS and YFSETQ. V shed 0 bases and J 7 bases; nucleotides not matched to a gene: 9. CDR3 sequence reads: CASSLVGQRNFGELFF. CDR3 DNA sequence: TGCGCCAGCAGCTTGGTGGGACAGAGGAATTTCGGGGAGCTGTTTTTT.

The V call is TRBV3-1 (or the pseudogene TRBV3-2), the J call TRBJ1-3, with 8 positions matching TRBD1. Germline values: CDR1 LGHDT, CDR2 YNNKEL (reference sequence). The CDR3 consists of 14 residues. V was clipped by 3 bases and J by 4 bases; unmatched bases: 2. The CDR3: CASSQSGGGNTIYF. In nucleotides, the CDR3 is TGTGCCAGCAGCCAGTCAGGGGGCGGAAACACCATATATTTT.

This clone appeared a single time. The chain joins TRBV5-1 to TRBJ1-4, with a tentative D call TRBD1 (6 bases). The V gene lost 4 bases and the J gene lost 8 bases, with 18 bases spanning the gap. The CDR3 consists of 15 residues. CDR1 is SGHRS, CDR2 YFSETQ, per germline. The CDR3: CASSTQTGKVEKLFF. CDR3 nucleotide sequence: TGCGCCAGCAGCACCCAGACAGGCAAAGTGGAAAAACTGTTTTTT.

This clone has more than one count but fewer than ten. This chain joins TRBV9 and TRBJ2-1, with TRBD2 matching 8 bases. Germline CDR1 reads SGDLS; CDR2 reads YYNGEE. The J segment lost 8 bases and the V segment lost 0 bases, leaving 7 bases of the junction unmatched. The CDR3 runs to 15 residues. CDR3: CASSVDGRALHEQFF. The CDR3 nucleotides read TGTGCCAGCAGCGTAGACGGGAGGGCCCTTCATGAGCAGTTCTTC.

This clone appeared a single time. V and J are TRBV7-2 and TRBJ1-2; perhaps TRBD1 as D (6 bases). With 2 bases removed from V and 5 bases from J, the gap between germline ends came to 15 bases. The CDR3 extends over 15 amino acids. The germline V gene encodes CDR1 SGHTA and CDR2 FQGNSA. CDR3 amino acids: CASSLNPGQTYGYTF. CDR3 in DNA: TGTGCCAGCAGCTTAAACCCGGGACAAACTTATGGCTACACCTTC.

This chain connects TRBV9 to TRBJ2-2; D is perhaps TRBD1 (5 bases). The CDR3 runs to 18 residues. Per germline, CDR1 SGDLS and CDR2 YYNGEE. V was trimmed by 3 bases and J by 7 bases, leaving 25 bases between them. The CDR3 is CASSARQIGASRNGELFF. CDR3 coding DNA: TGTGCCAGCAGCGCCCGGCAAATAGGGGCCTCAAGGAACGGGGAGCTGTTTTTT.

V gene TRBV6-2 or TRBV6-3 combines with J gene TRBJ1-5; 10 nucleotides match TRBD1. V was pared by 1 base and J by 0 bases, with 6 bases of the junction left unmatched. This CDR3 is built from 18 residues. Germline values: CDR1 MNHEY, CDR2 SVGEGT. The CDR3 loop reads CASSYLFRDRGSNQPQHF. The CDR3 DNA sequence: TGTGCCAGCAGTTACTTATTTCGGGACAGGGGTAGCAATCAGCCCCAGCATTTT.

This clone was seen a single time. The chain employs TRBV28 and TRBJ2-5, with D possibly matching TRBD2 (6 bases). Looked up from germline, CDR1 is MDHEN and CDR2 is SYDVKM. V was shortened by 6 bases and J by 4 bases, with 15 bases between the two germline ends. This CDR3 has 14 amino acids. CDR3 sequence reads: CASSLPWGVETQYF. CDR3 nucleotides: TGTGCCAGCAGCCTCCCTTGGGGGGTAGAGACCCAGTACTTC.

The chain uses TRBV7-9 and TRBJ1-1, with a possible D match to TRBD1 (6 bases). CDR1 is SEHNR and CDR2 is FQNEAQ in the germline V gene (reference sequence). The length of the CDR3 is 12 residues. Trimming removed 5 bases from V and 5 bases from J, with 9 bases in between. The CDR3 sequence: CASSETGTEAFF. The CDR3 DNA reads TGTGCCAGCAGCGAAACAGGGACTGAAGCTTTCTTT. Together with reference TRBV7-9 and TRBJ1-1, the CDR3 gives the full variable domain: DTGVSQNPRHKITKRGQNVTFRCDPISEHNRLYWYRQTLGQGPEFLTYFQNEAQLEKSRLLSDRFSAERPKGSFSTLEIQRTEQGDSAMYLCASSETGTEAFFGQGTRLTVV.

This chain joins TRBV25-1 and TRBJ2-7; D unclear. The CDR3 has 15 residues. Trimming removed 0 bases at V and 5 bases at J, with 14 bases between. CDR1 and CDR2 (germline): MGHDK, SYGVNS. CDR3 in amino acids: CASSEYVPLPHEQYF. For the CDR3, the DNA is TGTGCCAGCAGTGAATATGTGCCACTACCCCACGAGCAGTACTTC.

CDR3 nucleotide sequence: TGTGCCAGCAGCTTAGGAGGGAGAATAAATCAGCCCCAGCATTTT. This sequence encodes CASSLGGRINQPQHF. The V call is TRBV7-2, the J call TRBJ1-5, with D hard to call. Germline V CDR1 and CDR2: SGHTA, FQGNSA. The V end lost 1 base, the J end lost 4 bases, and 11 bases lay between the germline ends. The CDR3 is made up of 15 amino acids.

The gene calls are TRBV3-1 (or the pseudogene TRBV3-2) and TRBJ2-5, with D possibly TRBD2 on 6 matching bases. Germline V lookup: CDR1 LGHDT, CDR2 YNNKEL (reference sequence). The CDR3 consists of 13 residues. V was cut by 1 base and J by 5 bases, with 8 bases left in between. The CDR3 DNA reads TGTGCCAGCAGCCAAGTAGGGACTGAGACCCAGTACTTC. It yields the protein CASSQVGTETQYF.

The chain recombines TRBV11-3 with TRBJ2-7; 8 bases agree with TRBD1. This CDR3 has 15 residues. Germline trimming cut 5 bases from V and 0 bases from J; bases unmatched to any gene: 6. Germline V gene data show CDR1 as SGHNT and CDR2 as YENEEA. CDR3 coding DNA: TGTGCCAGCAGCCCCAGACAGGGGAGCTCCTACGAGCAGTACTTC. The encoded protein is CASSPRQGSSYEQYF.

V is TRBV5-6 and J is TRBJ1-2; TRBD1 matches 9 bases. The CDR3 extends over 14 amino acids. The ends lost 2 bases at V and 8 bases at J; junction bases unmatched: 7. The germline CDR1 and CDR2 sequences are SGHDT and YYEEEE. CDR3 nucleotides: TGTGCCAGCAGCTTTGACAGGGGGACTCGGGGCTACACCTTC. Protein product: CASSFDRGTRGYTF.

The chain recombines TRBV2 with TRBJ1-5; D unclear. V lost 7 bases, J lost 0 bases, and 13 bases lay in between. The CDR3 has 15 amino acids. Per the germline V gene, CDR1 is SNHLY and CDR2 is FYNNEI. CDR3 sequence (DNA): TGTGCCAGCACCCCTGGAGGAGGTAGCAATCAGCCCCAGCATTTT. The encoded protein is CASTPGGGSNQPQHF. The variable domain in full, with the rest retrieved from reference TRBV2 and TRBJ1-5, is EPEVTQTPSHQVTQMGQEVILRCVPISNHLYFYWYRQILGQKVEFLVSFYNNEISEKSEIFDDQFSVERPDGSNFTLKIRSTKLEDSAMYFCASTPGGGSNQPQHFGDGTRLSIL.

The chain couples TRBV1 to TRBJ2-7; the D segment call TRBD2 is taken from the table without a DNA check. TRBV1 is a known pseudogene. The CDR3 spans 12 residues. CDR3: CTSSWTSGGQYF. The CDR3 region has the DNA TGCACCAGCAGCTGGACTAGCGGGGGGCAGTACTTC.

The chain employs TRBV29-1 and TRBJ2-2, with D tentatively TRBD1 (5 bases). Germline V lookup: CDR1 SQVTM, CDR2 ANQGSEA. V lost 0 bases, J lost 0 bases, and 17 bases lay in between. This CDR3 spans 18 amino acids. This CDR3 reads CSVEDGAWGSPNTGELFF. The CDR3, as DNA: TGCAGCGTTGAAGATGGTGCGTGGGGCAGTCCGAACACCGGGGAGCTGTTTTTT.

This clone showed up just once. The gene calls are TRBV2 and TRBJ1-2; D not resolved. The CDR3 loop spans 13 amino acids. Germline V gene lookup returns CDR1 SNHLY and CDR2 FYNNEI. V was clipped by 6 bases and J by 4 bases, with 12 bases between them. CDR3 in DNA: TGTGCCAGCAGGTCACAGATGGGCTATGGCTACACCTTC. Translation gives CASRSQMGYGYTF.

The gene calls are TRBV3-1 (or the pseudogene TRBV3-2) and TRBJ1-1; 7 nucleotides align to TRBD1. V was clipped by 9 bases and J by 6 bases; unmatched bases: 13. The CDR3 length is 14 residues. In germline, CDR1 is LGHDT, CDR2 YNNKEL (reference sequence). CDR3 nucleotide sequence: TGTGCCAGTGGGGACCGGGGAACAGGGGCTGAAGCTTTCTTT. Its protein is CASGDRGTGAEAFF.

The rearrangement links TRBV5-1 to TRBJ1-2; 7 bases map to TRBD1. The V segment lost 4 bases and the J segment 7 bases; nucleotides outside the gene matches: 13. The germline CDR1 and CDR2 sequences are SGHRS and YFSETQ. This CDR3 comprises 15 residues. This chain's CDR3 is CASSTPNRDSGGYTF. For the CDR3, the DNA is TGCGCCAGCAGCACCCCTAACCGGGACAGCGGTGGCTACACCTTC.

CDR3: CASSFGTRSSYEQYF. CDR3 in DNA: TGTGCCAGCAGCTTTGGGACTAGGAGCTCCTACGAGCAGTACTTC. J is TRBJ2-7 and V is TRBV5-4; TRBD2 matches 8 bases. Germline-derived CDR1 and CDR2 are SGHNT and YYREEE (reference sequence). The CDR3 extends over 15 amino acids. V shed 2 bases, J shed 0 bases, and the junction held 4 bases outside the gene matches.

V is TRBV5-1 and J is TRBJ2-2; D is undetermined. The CDR3 has 15 amino acids. V lost 0 bases and J 7 bases, leaving 13 bases between the germline ends. Germline CDR1 and CDR2: SGHRS and YFSETQ. The DNA for the CDR3 is TGCGCCAGCAGCTTGGATACCTCCCCCGGCGGGGAGCTGTTTTTT. It codes for CASSLDTSPGGELFF.

V gene TRBV5-4 combines with J gene TRBJ2-5; 14 nucleotides line up with TRBD2. The V and J ends lost 0 bases and 6 bases, in that order; junction bases with no gene match: 4. The CDR3 is 16 residues long. CDR1 and CDR2 from the germline V gene are SGHNT and YYREEE (reference sequence). The CDR3 region has the DNA TGTGCCAGCAGCTTGGGACTAGCGGGGGGGGTAAAGACCCAGTACTTC. Its protein product is CASSLGLAGGVKTQYF.